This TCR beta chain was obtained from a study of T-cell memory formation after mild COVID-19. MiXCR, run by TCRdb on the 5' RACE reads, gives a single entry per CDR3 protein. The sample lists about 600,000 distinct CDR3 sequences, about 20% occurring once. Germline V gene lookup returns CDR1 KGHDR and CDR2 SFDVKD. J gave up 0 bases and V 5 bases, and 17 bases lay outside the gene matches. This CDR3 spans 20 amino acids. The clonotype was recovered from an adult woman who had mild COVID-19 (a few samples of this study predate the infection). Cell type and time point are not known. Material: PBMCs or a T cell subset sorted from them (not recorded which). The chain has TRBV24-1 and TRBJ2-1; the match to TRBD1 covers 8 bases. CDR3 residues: CATSGSRGRGVISSYNEQFF. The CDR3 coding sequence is TGTGCCACCAGTGGTTCCAGGGGGCGCGGAGTCATTAGCTCCTACAATGAGCAGTTCTTC.